The 9 T cell receptor beta chains below all came from one sample that was sequenced in a study of OX40 agonist ivuxolimab in advanced cancers. Measured with immunoSEQ multiplex PCR; TCRdb has only the in-frame clones, and not every one. The table includes tens of thousands of clones, approximately 89% detected once. The specimen comprised CD4+ or CD8+ T cells sorted from blood, sampled in a trial of the OX40 agonist ivuxolimab. Source of these receptors: an adult with an advanced solid tumor such as melanoma, head and neck, liver or kidney cancer.

This chain connects TRBV2 to TRBJ1-6; a possible D gene is TRBD1 (5 bases). Trimming took off 6 bases at V and 0 bases at J, with 24 bases between the two ends. The CDR3 has 20 amino acids. Germline loops: CDR1 SNHLY, CDR2 FYNNEI. CDR3 amino acids: CASSVPTPGDQLSYNSPLHF. For the CDR3, the DNA is TGTGCCAGCAGCGTTCCTACACCGGGGGACCAACTCTCCTATAATTCACCCCTCCACTTT.

The J gene is TRBJ1-2, the V gene TRBV14; no clear D. Germline assignment: CDR1 SGHDN and CDR2 FVKESK. With 3 bases removed from V and 3 bases from J, the gap between germline ends came to 8 bases. This CDR3 contains 13 residues. The CDR3: CASSQRGDYGYTF. The CDR3 DNA reads as TGTGCCAGCAGCCAGAGAGGAGACTATGGCTACACCTTC. The full variable domain, with the rest looked up from reference TRBV14 and TRBJ1-2, is EAGVTQFPSHSVIEKGQTVTLRCDPISGHDNLYWYRRVMGKEIKFLLHFVKESKQDESGMPNNRFLAERTGGTYSTLKVQPAELEDSGVYFCASSQRGDYGYTFGSGTRLTVV.

On this clone: This sample also contains other DNA sequences that code for the same CDR3. V usage is TRBV6-5 and J usage is TRBJ2-7; no clear D gene. With 0 bases removed from V and 2 bases from J, the gap between germline ends came to 5 bases. From germline, CDR1 is MNHEY and CDR2 SVGAGI. This CDR3 has 13 residues. CDR3 bases: TGTGCCAGCAGTTACTCTCCTACCTACGAGCAGTACTTC. It is translated as CASSYSPTYEQYF.

The chain is built from TRBV5-6 and TRBJ1-5, with D perhaps TRBD1 (5 bases). Trimming cost V 1 base and J 5 bases, with 7 bases left between them. CDR1 is SGHDT, CDR2 YYEEEE, per germline. The length of the CDR3 is 13 residues. The CDR3 protein is CASSLRGDQPQHF. CDR3 in DNA: TGTGCCAGCAGCTTGCGGGGGGATCAGCCCCAGCATTTT.

The chain is built from TRBV28 and TRBJ2-7; 7 bases are a match to TRBD1. This CDR3 is built from 14 residues. V gave up 6 bases and J gave up 0 bases; unmatched junction bases: 5. Per the germline V gene, CDR1 is MDHEN and CDR2 is SYDVKM. CDR3 protein: CASSPDRDSYEQYF. CDR3 DNA: TGTGCCAGCAGCCCCGACAGGGACTCCTACGAGCAGTACTTC. Looking up the rest from reference TRBV28 and TRBJ2-7 gives the full variable domain: DVKVTQSSRYLVKRTGEKVFLECVQDMDHENMFWYRQDPGLGLRLIYFSYDVKMKEKGDIPEGYSVSREKKERFSLILESASTNQTSMYLCASSPDRDSYEQYFGPGTRLTVT.

By frequency in the sample, this clone is medium-sized. The V gene is TRBV30, the J gene TRBJ1-1, with D hard to call. Trimming took 2 bases from V and 1 from J, leaving 5 bases between them. Germline V lookup: CDR1 GTSNPN, CDR2 SVGIG (reference sequence). The CDR3 length is 12 residues. The CDR3 DNA follows: TGTGCCTGGAGTAGGCAGAACACTGAAGCTTTCTTT. Translated: CAWSRQNTEAFF.

V is TRBV9 and J is TRBJ2-5; either TRBD1 or TRBD2 may fit D (5 bases each). V was shortened by 3 bases and J by 5 bases, with 11 bases between the two germline ends. CDR1 is SGDLS, CDR2 YYNGEE, per germline. The CDR3 contains 13 residues. The CDR3 loop is CASSGWGWETQYF. DNA of the CDR3: TGTGCCAGCAGCGGATGGGGGTGGGAGACCCAGTACTTC.

The rearrangement uses TRBV5-4 and TRBJ2-2, with TRBD1 matching 9 bases. After removal of 3 bases from V and 6 bases from J, the junction contained 6 bases not matched to a gene. CDR3 length equals 15 residues. Germline CDR1 is SGHNT and CDR2 is YYREEE (reference sequence). CDR3 protein: CASSSLQGASGELFF. For the CDR3, the DNA is TGTGCCAGCAGCTCTCTACAGGGGGCGTCCGGGGAGCTGTTTTTT.

This sequence joins TRBV7-9 and TRBJ1-6; TRBD1 aligns across 8 bases. Germline-derived CDR1 and CDR2 are SEHNR and FQNEAQ (reference sequence). V shed 5 bases, J shed 7 bases, and the junction held 7 bases outside the gene matches. The CDR3 covers 15 residues. CDR3 coding DNA: TGTGCCAGCAGCCACGACACAGGGGGGAATTCACCCCTCCACTTT. Amino acid sequence: CASSHDTGGNSPLHF.